The sequence of this T cell receptor beta chain was determined in a study of regulatory T cells in long-lasting Graves disease. The V end lost 4 bases, the J end lost 6 bases, and 9 bases lay between the germline ends. There are 12 residues in the CDR3. Germline V gene sequence: CDR1 SQVTM, CDR2 ANQGSEA. Sample time point: newly diagnosed GD, antithyroid drugs for less than 3 months. Scientists built the TCR library using RNA that was extracted from PBMCs. This clonotype occurred many times. To make TCR beta libraries, researchers used iRepertoire HTBI primers and Arm-PCR of CDR3 regions. One entry per CDR3 protein, called by TCRdb with MiXCR from the multiplex PCR reads. Altogether 620,000 or so distinct CDR3 sequences are present, roughly 16% being singletons, with the ten largest covering 15% to 20%. The same specimen was also included in a second study, on T cells in Graves' hyperthyroidism and ophthalmopathy.

The rearrangement uses TRBV29-1 and TRBJ1-4; the D is unclear. The source of this sequence is a woman in her 30s with Graves disease. Source: peripheral blood mononuclear cells (PBMCs), taken at new diagnosis, from a patient treated with antithyroid drugs. The chain's CDR3 is CSVGLGDEKLFF. In DNA, the CDR3 is TGCAGCGTTGGTCTCGGGGATGAAAAACTGTTTTTT. The full variable domain, with the rest looked up from reference TRBV29-1 and TRBJ1-4, is SAVISQKPSRDICQRGTSLTIQCQVDSQVTMMFWYRQQPGQSLTLIATANQGSEATYESGFVIDKFPISRPNLTFSTLTVSNMSPEDSSIYLCSVGLGDEKLFFGSGTQLSVL.